This TCR beta chain was recorded in a study of T cell clones after liver transplantation. Study-level background: As an antigen-independent comparator, third-party-reactive TCRbeta sequences came from pre-transplant mixed lymphocyte reactions. HCV positivity affected three of eight recipients; the rest lacked autoimmune or viral indications.

Profiling relied on immunoSEQ multiplex PCR, and the TCRdb table lists in-frame clones only, not all of them. The sample holds about 58,000 clones; around 70% are singletons and the top ten take roughly 2.8%. Study conclusions and caveats: Conclusions were preliminary, with small, heterogeneous patient groups.

Turning to this clone: Its antigen is undetermined.

The sample consisted of CD4+ T cells from blood, taken at the 15-month timepoint. This receptor was taken from a human patient who received a liver transplant. The graft donor may account for some of the T cells.

CDR3 coding DNA: TGTGCCAGCAGCAAAGTCGAGAGAGAGGGCCGGAGGTCACCCCTCCACTTT. Protein sequence: CASSKVEREGRRSPLHF. The chain is built from TRBV21-1 and TRBJ1-6. TRBV21-1 corresponds to a pseudogene. The CDR3 covers 17 residues.